A single sample gave rise to the 16 T cell receptor beta chains below, sequenced in a study of blood T cell repertoires in COVID-19. Data came from immunoSEQ multiplex PCR; TCRdb stores just in-frame clones and leaves some out. The sample consists of fewer than 300,000 clones, over 75% of them appearing once. Material: peripheral blood. These receptors were taken from a human donor in a cohort sampled during active COVID-19.

This clone came up once. The chain has TRBV24-1 and TRBJ2-1; 7 nucleotides agree with TRBD2. The CDR3 is made up of 13 amino acids. The germline gives CDR1 KGHDR, CDR2 SFDVKD. V shed 3 bases, J shed 11 bases, and the junction held 6 bases outside the gene matches. This CDR3 reads CATSDRDYAKQFF. The CDR3, as DNA: TGTGCCACCAGTGATCGGGACTACGCCAAGCAGTTCTTC.

The J gene is TRBJ1-1, the V gene TRBV19; D may be TRBD1 (6 bases). The CDR3 runs to 14 residues. Germline V CDR1 and CDR2: LNHDA, SQIVND (reference sequence). V dropped 3 bases and J dropped 12 bases, with 20 bases sitting between them. Here the CDR3 reads CASSIQGQGSRTFF. The CDR3 nucleotides read TGTGCCAGTAGTATTCAGGGGCAGGGCTCCAGAACTTTCTTT.

The chain combines TRBV12-3 or TRBV12-4 with TRBJ2-5, with TRBD2 as a possible D gene (6 bases). V lost 3 bases, J lost 2 bases, and 7 bases lay in between. This CDR3 is 13 amino acids long. The CDR3 region has the DNA TGTGCCAGCAGTTTCGGGACTCAAGAGACCCAGTACTTC. This translates into CASSFGTQETQYF.

The rearrangement links TRBV11-1 to TRBJ2-7; no reliable D call. Between the trimmed V and J ends, which lost 5 bases and 7 bases, there was a span of 9 bases. Germline loops: CDR1 SGHAT, CDR2 FQDESV (reference sequence). The CDR3 spans 11 residues. The CDR3, as DNA: TGTGCCAGCAGCATGTCTCGGGAGCAGTACTTC. As protein: CASSMSREQYF.

V and J are TRBV5-4 and TRBJ2-3, with D maybe TRBD2 (5 bases). V gave up 3 bases and J gave up 2 bases, with 13 bases separating them. Germline assignment: CDR1 SGHNT and CDR2 YYREEE (reference sequence). This CDR3 has 15 amino acids. The CDR3 nucleotides read TGTGCCAGCAGCTCGAGGGTTTCGGTCACAGATACGCAGTATTTT. Residues: CASSSRVSVTDTQYF.

V is TRBV25-1 and J is TRBJ2-3; 9 positions agree with TRBD2. This CDR3 region has 13 residues. Germline V gives CDR1 MGHDK, CDR2 SYGVNS. The V and J ends lost 7 bases and 9 bases, in that order; junction bases with no gene match: 8. CDR3 residues: CASTQFTSGTQYF. CDR3 sequence (DNA): TGTGCCAGCACCCAATTCACTAGCGGGACGCAGTATTTT.

The DNA of the CDR3 is TGTGCCAGCAGCCAAGAGACTAGCGGGAGGGCCGACGAGCAGTACTTC. Translation gives CASSQETSGRADEQYF. The V and J genes are TRBV4-2 and TRBJ2-7; the match to TRBD2 covers 14 bases. V gave up 0 bases and J gave up 5 bases; unmatched junction bases: 3. The CDR3 has 16 amino acids. Germline assignment: CDR1 LGHNA and CDR2 YNFKEQ.

The chain combines TRBV18 with TRBJ2-7; maybe TRBD1 (5 bases). The V gene's germline CDR1 is KGHSH and CDR2 LQKENI. The CDR3 runs 12 residues. V was shortened by 0 bases and J by 6 bases, with 6 bases between the two germline ends. Here the CDR3 DNA reads TGTGCCAGCTCACCACCGACAGCCGAGCAGTACTTC. This encodes CASSPPTAEQYF.

The gene calls are TRBV6-5 and TRBJ1-2; the D is unclear. The CDR3 consists of 13 residues. The V end was cut by 2 bases, the J end by 2 bases, with 6 bases between. Germline V gives CDR1 MNHEY, CDR2 SVGAGI. The CDR3 loop reads CASSYAGNYGYTF. CDR3 in DNA: TGTGCCAGCAGTTACGCCGGGAACTATGGCTACACCTTC.

The rearrangement uses TRBV11-2 and TRBJ2-6, with 7 bases lining up with TRBD1. V was clipped by 5 bases and J by 1 base; unmatched bases: 2. Germline loops: CDR1 SGHAT, CDR2 FQNNGV. This CDR3 region has 15 residues. CDR3 amino acids: CASSRQGSGANVLTF. CDR3 nucleotides: TGTGCCAGCAGCCGACAGGGTTCTGGGGCCAACGTCCTGACTTTC.

The rearrangement uses TRBV4-3 and TRBJ2-2; D gene uncertain. CDR3 length equals 14 residues. Germline assignment: CDR1 LGHNA and CDR2 YSLEER. V shed 1 base and J shed 6 bases, with 9 bases lying between them. CDR3 in DNA: TGCGCCAGCAGCCAAGGTCTTCCCCCCGGGGAGCTGTTTTTT. The encoded protein is CASSQGLPPGELFF.

The chain recombines TRBV19 with TRBJ1-1, with a weak D call TRBD1 (5 bases). V was pared by 6 bases and J by 3 bases, with 14 bases between. The CDR3 extends over 14 amino acids. Germline V gives CDR1 LNHDA, CDR2 SQIVND (reference sequence). CDR3 amino acids: CASRDTPKDTEAFF. The CDR3 nucleotides read TGTGCCAGTAGGGACACGCCGAAGGACACTGAAGCTTTCTTT. Looking up the rest from reference TRBV19 and TRBJ1-1 gives the full variable domain: DGGITQSPKYLFRKEGQNVTLSCEQNLNHDAMYWYRQDPGQGLRLIYYSQIVNDFQKGDIAEGYSVSREKKESFPLTVTSAQKNPTAFYLCASRDTPKDTEAFFGQGTRLTVV.

This chain uses TRBV7-9 with TRBJ2-7; a possible D gene is TRBD1 (6 bases). Germline lookup yields CDR1 SEHNR and CDR2 FQNEAQ (reference sequence). The CDR3 has 15 amino acids. The V gene lost 3 bases and the J gene lost 9 bases, with 21 bases spanning the gap. The chain's CDR3 is CASSFGQLGFVGQYF. The CDR3 bases are TGTGCCAGCAGCTTCGGACAGCTAGGCTTTGTCGGGCAGTACTTC.

The chain combines TRBV6-5 with TRBJ2-5; 8 bases are shared with TRBD2. The trim removed 2 bases at V and 3 bases at J, leaving 5 bases unmatched. The CDR3 is 15 residues long. CDR1 and CDR2 (germline): MNHEY, SVGAGI. The CDR3 here is CASSYTGTREETQYF. The DNA of the CDR3 is TGTGCCAGCAGTTACACTGGGACTAGGGAAGAGACCCAGTACTTC.

The chain recombines TRBV10-3 with TRBJ1-2; the D is unclear. CDR1 is ENHRY, CDR2 SYGVKD, per germline. The CDR3 extends over 15 amino acids. Trimming stripped 6 bases from V and 0 bases from J, with 14 bases between. CDR3 protein: CAISAEDRANYGYTF. DNA for the CDR3: TGTGCCATCAGCGCCGAGGATCGGGCTAACTATGGCTACACCTTC.

The chain employs TRBV6-5 and TRBJ2-7; the match to TRBD2 covers 10 bases. The germline CDR1 and CDR2 sequences are MNHEY and SVGAGI. After removal of 2 bases from V and 1 base from J, the junction contained 2 bases not matched to a gene. This CDR3 spans 15 amino acids. CDR3 nucleotide sequence: TGTGCCAGCAGTTACCAGCGGGAGGGGTCCTACGAGCAGTACTTC. This codes for CASSYQREGSYEQYF.